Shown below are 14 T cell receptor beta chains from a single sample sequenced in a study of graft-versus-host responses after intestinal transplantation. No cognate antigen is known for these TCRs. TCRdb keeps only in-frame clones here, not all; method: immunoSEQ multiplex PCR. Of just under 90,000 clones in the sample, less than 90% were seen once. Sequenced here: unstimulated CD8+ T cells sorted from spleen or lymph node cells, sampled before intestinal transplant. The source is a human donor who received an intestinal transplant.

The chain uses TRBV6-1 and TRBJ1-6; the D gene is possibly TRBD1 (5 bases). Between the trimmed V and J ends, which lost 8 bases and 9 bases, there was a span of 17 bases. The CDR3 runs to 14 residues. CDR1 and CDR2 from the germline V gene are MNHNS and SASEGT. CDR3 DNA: TGTGCCAGCGGGGCCCTCCCCTACCGTTCACCCCTCCACTTT. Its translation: CASGALPYRSPLHF.

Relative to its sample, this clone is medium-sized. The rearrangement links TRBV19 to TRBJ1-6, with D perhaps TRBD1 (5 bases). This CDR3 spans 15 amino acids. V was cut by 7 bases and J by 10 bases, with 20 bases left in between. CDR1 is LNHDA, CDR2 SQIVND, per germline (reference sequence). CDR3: CASKIIPPGNSPLHF. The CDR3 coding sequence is TGTGCCAGTAAAATAATCCCCCCAGGGAACTCACCCCTCCACTTT.

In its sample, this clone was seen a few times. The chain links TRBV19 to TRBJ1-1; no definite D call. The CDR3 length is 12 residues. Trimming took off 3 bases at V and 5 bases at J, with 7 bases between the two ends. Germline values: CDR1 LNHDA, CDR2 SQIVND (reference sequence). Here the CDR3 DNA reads TGTGCCAGTAGTATCTGGGGTACTGAAGCTTTCTTT. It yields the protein CASSIWGTEAFF. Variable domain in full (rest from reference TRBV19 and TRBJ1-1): DGGITQSPKYLFRKEGQNVTLSCEQNLNHDAMYWYRQDPGQGLRLIYYSQIVNDFQKGDIAEGYSVSREKKESFPLTVTSAQKNPTAFYLCASSIWGTEAFFGQGTRLTVV.

The CDR3 region has the DNA TGTGCCAGCAGTGAAAATCTTAGGGGAGCTAACTATGGCTACACCTTC. Protein sequence: CASSENLRGANYGYTF. This chain joins TRBV25-1 and TRBJ1-2; a weak D match, TRBD1 (5 bases). V was trimmed by 2 bases and J by 0 bases, leaving 13 bases between them. Germline CDR1 and CDR2: MGHDK and SYGVNS. CDR3 length: 16 residues.

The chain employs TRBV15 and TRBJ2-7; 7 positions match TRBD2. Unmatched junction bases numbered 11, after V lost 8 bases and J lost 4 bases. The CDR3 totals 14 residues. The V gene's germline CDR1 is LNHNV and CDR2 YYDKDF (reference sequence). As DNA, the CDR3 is TGTGCCACCCGAGCTAGCGGCGACGCGTACGAGCAGTACTTC. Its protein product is CATRASGDAYEQYF.

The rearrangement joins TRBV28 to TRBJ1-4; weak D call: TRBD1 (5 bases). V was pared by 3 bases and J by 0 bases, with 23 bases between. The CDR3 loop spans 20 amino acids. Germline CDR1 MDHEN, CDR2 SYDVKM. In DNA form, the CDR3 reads TGTGCCAGCAGTTTCTCCCCTTGGGGGGGGTTACCTGCAACTAATGAAAAACTGTTTTTT. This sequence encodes CASSFSPWGGLPATNEKLFF.

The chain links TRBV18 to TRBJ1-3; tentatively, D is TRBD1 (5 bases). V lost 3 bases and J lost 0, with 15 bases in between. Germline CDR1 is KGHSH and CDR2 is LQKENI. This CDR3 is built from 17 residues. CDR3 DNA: TGTGCCAGCTCACCTAGGGACGTTTACTCCTCTGGAAACACCATATATTTT. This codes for CASSPRDVYSSGNTIYF.

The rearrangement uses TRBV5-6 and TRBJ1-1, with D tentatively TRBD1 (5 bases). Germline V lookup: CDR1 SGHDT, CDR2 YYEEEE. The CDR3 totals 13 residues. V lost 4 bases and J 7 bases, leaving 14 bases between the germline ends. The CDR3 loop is CASSAEGIYEAFF. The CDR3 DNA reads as TGTGCCAGCAGCGCGGAGGGGATCTATGAAGCTTTCTTT. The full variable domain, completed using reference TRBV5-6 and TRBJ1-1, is DAGVTQSPTHLIKTRGQQVTLRCSPKSGHDTVSWYQQALGQGPQFIFQYYEEEERQRGNFPDRFSGHQFPNYSSELNVNALLLGDSALYLCASSAEGIYEAFFGQGTRLTVV.

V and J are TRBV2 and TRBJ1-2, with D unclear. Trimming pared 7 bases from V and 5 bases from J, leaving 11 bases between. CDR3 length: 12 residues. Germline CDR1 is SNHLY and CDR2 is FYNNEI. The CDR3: CASTTLGYGYTF. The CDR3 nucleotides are TGTGCCAGCACGACACTCGGATATGGCTACACCTTC.

CDR3 region: CATSRERGYNSPLHF. The CDR3, as DNA: TGTGCCACCAGCAGAGAGCGGGGGTATAATTCACCCCTCCACTTT. The chain carries TRBV15 and TRBJ1-6; D may be TRBD1 (5 bases). Germline V CDR1 and CDR2: LNHNV, YYDKDF (reference sequence). V was pared by 0 bases and J by 4 bases, with 7 bases between. The CDR3 loop spans 15 amino acids.

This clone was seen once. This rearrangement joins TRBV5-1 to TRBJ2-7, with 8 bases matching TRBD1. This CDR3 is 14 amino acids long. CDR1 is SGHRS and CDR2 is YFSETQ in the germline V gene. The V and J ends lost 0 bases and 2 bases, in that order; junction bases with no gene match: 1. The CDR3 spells CASSLDRGAYEQYF. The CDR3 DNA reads TGCGCCAGCAGCTTGGACAGGGGGGCCTACGAGCAGTACTTC.

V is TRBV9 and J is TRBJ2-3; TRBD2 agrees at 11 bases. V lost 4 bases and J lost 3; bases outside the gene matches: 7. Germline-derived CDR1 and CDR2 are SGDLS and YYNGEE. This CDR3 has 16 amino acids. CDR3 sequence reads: CASSTLAGGPTDTQYF. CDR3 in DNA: TGTGCCAGCAGCACTTTAGCGGGAGGGCCAACAGATACGCAGTATTTT.

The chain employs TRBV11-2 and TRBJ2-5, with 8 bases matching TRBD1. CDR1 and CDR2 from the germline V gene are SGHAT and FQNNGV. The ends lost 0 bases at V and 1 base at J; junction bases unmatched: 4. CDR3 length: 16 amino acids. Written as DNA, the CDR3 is TGTGCCAGCAGCTTAGATCCTGGACAGGGCCAAGAGACCCAGTACTTC. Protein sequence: CASSLDPGQGQETQYF.

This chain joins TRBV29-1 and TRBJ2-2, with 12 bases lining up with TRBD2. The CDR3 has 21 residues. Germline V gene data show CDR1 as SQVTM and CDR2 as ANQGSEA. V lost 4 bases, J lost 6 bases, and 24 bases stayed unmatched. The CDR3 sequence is CSVVLGAQTSGRPVVPGELFF. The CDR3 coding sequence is TGCAGCGTTGTCTTGGGGGCTCAGACTAGCGGGAGACCAGTAGTCCCCGGGGAGCTGTTTTTT.